This T cell receptor beta chain was retrieved from a study of T cells expressing NK-cell markers. CDR3 length: 12 residues. TCRdb reworked the 5' RACE reads into one entry per CDR3 protein, no DNA. The sample has a few hundred thousand distinct CDR3 sequences; the top ten hold roughly 0.4%. The sequencing sample was made of blood T cells: a sorted CD56 or NKG2C T cell subset, CD4+ or CD8+ T cells, or bulk PBMC T cells (not recorded which). This TCR came from a man aged 18 to 35 in good health. V is TRBV23-1 and J is TRBJ1-5. TRBV23-1 is marked as an open reading frame, function uncertain. CDR3: CASRPSDQPQHF.